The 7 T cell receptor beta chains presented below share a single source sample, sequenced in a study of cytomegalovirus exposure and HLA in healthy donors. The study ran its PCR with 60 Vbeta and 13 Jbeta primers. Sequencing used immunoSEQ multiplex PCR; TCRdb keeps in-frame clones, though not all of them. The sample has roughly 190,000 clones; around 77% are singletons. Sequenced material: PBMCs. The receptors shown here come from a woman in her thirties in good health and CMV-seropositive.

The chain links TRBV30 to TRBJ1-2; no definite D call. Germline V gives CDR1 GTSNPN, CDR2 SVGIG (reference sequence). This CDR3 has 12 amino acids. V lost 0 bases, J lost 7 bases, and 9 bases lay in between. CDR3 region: CAWSVSAGGYTF. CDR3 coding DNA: TGTGCCTGGAGTGTTTCCGCGGGTGGCTACACCTTC.

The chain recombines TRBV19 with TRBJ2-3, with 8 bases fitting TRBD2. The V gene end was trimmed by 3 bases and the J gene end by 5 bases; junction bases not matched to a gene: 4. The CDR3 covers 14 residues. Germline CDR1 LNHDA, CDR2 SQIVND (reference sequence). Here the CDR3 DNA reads TGTGCCAGTAGTATCGGGGGGGGTGGAGATACGCAGTATTTT. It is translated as CASSIGGGGDTQYF.

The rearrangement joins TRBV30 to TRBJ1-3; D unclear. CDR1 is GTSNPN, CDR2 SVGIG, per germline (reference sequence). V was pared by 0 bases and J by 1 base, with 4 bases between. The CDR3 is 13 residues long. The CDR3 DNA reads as TGTGCCTGGAGTGTATCTTCTGGAAACACCATATATTTT. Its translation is CAWSVSSGNTIYF.

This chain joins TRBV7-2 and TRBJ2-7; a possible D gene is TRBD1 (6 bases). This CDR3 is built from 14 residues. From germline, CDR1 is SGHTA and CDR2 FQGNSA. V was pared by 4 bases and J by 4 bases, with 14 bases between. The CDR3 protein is CASSSDRWTYEQYF. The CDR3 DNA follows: TGTGCCAGCAGCTCCGACAGGTGGACTTACGAGCAGTACTTC.

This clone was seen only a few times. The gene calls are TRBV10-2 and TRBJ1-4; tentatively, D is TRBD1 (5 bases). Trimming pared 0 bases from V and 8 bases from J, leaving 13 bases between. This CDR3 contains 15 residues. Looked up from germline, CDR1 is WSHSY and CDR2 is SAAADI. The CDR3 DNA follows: TGCGCCAGCAGTGAGTCAGGGGCCGCCACCGAAAAACTGTTTTTT. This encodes CASSESGAATEKLFF.

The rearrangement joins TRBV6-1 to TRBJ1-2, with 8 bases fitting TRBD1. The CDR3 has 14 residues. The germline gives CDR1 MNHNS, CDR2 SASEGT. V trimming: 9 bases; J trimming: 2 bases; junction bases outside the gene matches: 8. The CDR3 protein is CASIQGGGNYGYTF. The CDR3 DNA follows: TGTGCCAGTATACAGGGGGGCGGGAACTATGGCTACACCTTC.

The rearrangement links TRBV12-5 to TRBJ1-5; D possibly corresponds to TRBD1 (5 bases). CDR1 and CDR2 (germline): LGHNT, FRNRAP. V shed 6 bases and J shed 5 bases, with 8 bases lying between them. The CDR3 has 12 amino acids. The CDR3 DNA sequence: TGTGCTAGTGGCAAGACAGATCAGCCCCAGCATTTT. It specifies CASGKTDQPQHF.